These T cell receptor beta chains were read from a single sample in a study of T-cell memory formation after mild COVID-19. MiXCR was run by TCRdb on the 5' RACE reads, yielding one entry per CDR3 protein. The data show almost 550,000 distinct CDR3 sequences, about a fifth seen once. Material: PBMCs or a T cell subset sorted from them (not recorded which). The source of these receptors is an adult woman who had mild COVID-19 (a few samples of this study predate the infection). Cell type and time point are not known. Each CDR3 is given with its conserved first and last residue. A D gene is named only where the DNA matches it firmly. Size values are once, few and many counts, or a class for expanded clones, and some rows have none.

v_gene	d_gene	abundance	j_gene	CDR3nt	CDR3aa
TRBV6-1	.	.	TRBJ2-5	TGTGCCAGCAGTGAGGTCGGCCCAGAGACCCAGTACTTC	CASSEVGPETQYF
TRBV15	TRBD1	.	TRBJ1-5	TGTGCCACCAGCAGCAAGACAGGGTATAGCAATCAGCCCCAGCATTTT	CATSSKTGYSNQPQHF
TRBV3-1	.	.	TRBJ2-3	TGTGCCAGCAGCCAGGACGACTCGGCCGGCGGTTGGGGCACAGATACGCAGTATTTT	CASSQDDSAGGWGTDTQYF
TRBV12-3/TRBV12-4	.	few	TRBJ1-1	TGTGCCAGCAGTTTAGGGGGGGGTCCGGATGAAGCTTTCTTT	CASSLGGGPDEAFF
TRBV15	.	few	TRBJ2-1	TGTGCCACCAGCAGAAGATCCGACGACAATGAGCAGTTCTTC	CATSRRSDDNEQFF
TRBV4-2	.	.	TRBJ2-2	TGTGCCAGCACTCCTGGGGACACCGGGGAGCTGTTTTTT	CASTPGDTGELFF
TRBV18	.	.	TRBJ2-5	TGTGCCAGCTCACCACCTACCGGGACCCAGTACTTC	CASSPPTGTQYF
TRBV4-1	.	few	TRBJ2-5	TGCGCCAGCAGCCGATTAGTATCCGAGACCCAGTACTTC	CASSRLVSETQYF
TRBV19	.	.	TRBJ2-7	TGTGCCAGTACACCAGGGAGTACCCCTAACGAGCAGTACTTC	CASTPGSTPNEQYF
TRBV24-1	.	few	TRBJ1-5	TGTGCCACCAGCGACATTCTTAGCAATCAGCCCCAGCATTTT	CATSDILSNQPQHF
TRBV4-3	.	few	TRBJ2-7	TGCGCCAGCAGCCAAGATCGTCAGGGGCAGAGCTCCTACGAGCAGTACTTC	CASSQDRQGQSSYEQYF
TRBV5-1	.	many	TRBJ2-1	TGCGCCAGCAGCTTGGCGCAGGGGATCTACAATGAGCAGTTCTTC	CASSLAQGIYNEQFF
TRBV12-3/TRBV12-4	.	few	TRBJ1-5	TGTGCCAGCAGTACAAGGAGCCAGCCCCAGCATTTT	CASSTRSQPQHF
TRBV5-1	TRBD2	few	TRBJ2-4	TGCGCCAGCAGCTTGGCCGGCCAAGCGGGGGCAGCCAAAAACATTCAGTACTTC	CASSLAGQAGAAKNIQYF
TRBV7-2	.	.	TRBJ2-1	TGTGCCAGCAGCCTGCGCCGGGACCGGGACGAGAGTTTCTACAATGAGCAGTTCTTC	CASSLRRDRDESFYNEQFF
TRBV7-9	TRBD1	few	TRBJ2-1	TGTGCCAGCAGCTTAGACAGGGGGGCCCACAATGAGCAGTTCTTC	CASSLDRGAHNEQFF
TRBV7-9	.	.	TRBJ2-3	TGTGCCAGCAGCAACAGACAGGGCACAGATACGCAGTATTTT	CASSNRQGTDTQYF
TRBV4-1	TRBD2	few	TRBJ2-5	TGCGCCAGCAGCCAGACTAGCGGGGGGCAAGAGACCCAGTACTTC	CASSQTSGGQETQYF
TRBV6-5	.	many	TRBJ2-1	TGTGCCAGCAGTTACTCGGGGGGCGGGAGCGCGTACAATGAGCAGTTCTTC	CASSYSGGGSAYNEQFF
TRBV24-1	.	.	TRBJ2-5	TGTGCCACCAGTGATACCATACAGGCTCAAGAGACCCAGTACTTC	CATSDTIQAQETQYF
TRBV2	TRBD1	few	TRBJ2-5	TGTGCCAGCAGCGGACAGGGGATGGGGACCCAGTACTTC	CASSGQGMGTQYF
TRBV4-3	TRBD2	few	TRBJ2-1	TGCGCCAGCAGCCAACTGAGACTAGCGGACAATGAGCAGTTCTTC	CASSQLRLADNEQFF
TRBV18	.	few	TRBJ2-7	TGTGCCAGCTTAAATGCTAGGGCCGCAAGACACGAGCAGTACTTC	CASLNARAARHEQYF
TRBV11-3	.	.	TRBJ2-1	TGTGCCAGCAGCTCCCGACGTCCGGACAATGAGCAGTTCTTC	CASSSRRPDNEQFF
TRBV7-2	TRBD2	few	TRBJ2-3	TGTGCCAGCAGCTTAGCGCTCCTTGCGGGAGACGTCCCAGATACGCAGTATTTT	CASSLALLAGDVPDTQYF
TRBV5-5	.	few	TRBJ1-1	TGTGCCAGCAGCTTGATTGGGGCTTGGGACACTGAAGCTTTCTTT	CASSLIGAWDTEAFF
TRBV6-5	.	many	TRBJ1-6	TGTGCCAGCAGTTACTCTGGGAGAAAGAATTCACCCCTCCACTTT	CASSYSGRKNSPLHF
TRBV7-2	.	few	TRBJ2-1	TGTGCCAGCAGCACCAATCAGCCCGGTGAGCAGTTCTTC	CASSTNQPGEQFF
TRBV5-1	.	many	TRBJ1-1	TGCGCCAGCAGCTTGGGACAGATGAACACTGAAGCTTTCTTT	CASSLGQMNTEAFF
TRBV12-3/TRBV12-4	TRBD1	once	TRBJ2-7	TGTGCCAGCAGTTTAGCGGGGACAGGGATCGGCGAGCAGTACTTC	CASSLAGTGIGEQYF
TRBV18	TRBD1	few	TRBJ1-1	TGTGCCAGCTCTCCGGGGACAGGAGGTTATGAAGCTTTCTTT	CASSPGTGGYEAFF
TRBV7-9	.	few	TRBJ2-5	TGTGCCAGCAGCTTCGCCGGGACCCTAATCCAAGAGACCCAGTACTTC	CASSFAGTLIQETQYF
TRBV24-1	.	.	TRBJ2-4	TGTGCCACCAGTGATGGACGGATTCAGTACTTC	CATSDGRIQYF
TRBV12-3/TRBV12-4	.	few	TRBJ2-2	TGTGCCAGCAGTTTGTACAGGGCGAACACCGGGGAGCTGTTTTTT	CASSLYRANTGELFF
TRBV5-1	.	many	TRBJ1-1	TGTGCCAGCAGTTTGGAGGGGCTTAACACTGAAGCTTTCTTT	CASSLEGLNTEAFF
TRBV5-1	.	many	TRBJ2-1	TGCGCCAGCAGCTTGGAGCCTAGCGACCTGCATGAGCAGTTCTTC	CASSLEPSDLHEQFF
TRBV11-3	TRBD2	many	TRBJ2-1	TGTGCCAGCAGCTTAGATCAACTAGCGGGAGTGAATGAGCAGTTCTTC	CASSLDQLAGVNEQFF
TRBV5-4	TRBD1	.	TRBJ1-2	TGTGCCAGCAGCTTGAAGGGACAGGGGAATGGCTACACCTTC	CASSLKGQGNGYTF
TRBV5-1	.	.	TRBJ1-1	TGCGCCAGCAGCTTGGGGGACACGGGAGGGAGTGTAGCTTTCTTT	CASSLGDTGGSVAFF
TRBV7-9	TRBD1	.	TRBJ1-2	TGTGCCAGCAGCTCCCCGCCGGGACAGGGCCGGAGAAAAGAGACATTTAGCTACACCTTC	CASSSPPGQGRRKETFSYTF
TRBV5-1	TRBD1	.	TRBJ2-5	TGCGCCAGCAGCTGGACAGGGGGATTGGAAGAGACCCAGTACTTC	CASSWTGGLEETQYF
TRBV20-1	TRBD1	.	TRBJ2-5	TGCAGTGCTAAACTTATTGACGGGACAGGGTATCAAGAGACCCAGTACTTC	CSAKLIDGTGYQETQYF
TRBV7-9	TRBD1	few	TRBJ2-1	TGTGCCAGCAGCCACCGGGACAGCTACAATGAGCAGTTCTTC	CASSHRDSYNEQFF
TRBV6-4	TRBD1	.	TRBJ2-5	TGTGCCAGCAGTGACGGACAGGGTATCGGTGAGACCCAGTACTTC	CASSDGQGIGETQYF
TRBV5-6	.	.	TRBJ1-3	TGTGCCAGCAGCACCGGGTTGTCTGGAAACACCATATATTTT	CASSTGLSGNTIYF
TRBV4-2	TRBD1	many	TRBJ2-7	TGTGCCAGCAGCCCTACAGGGGCCATGGGATACGAGCAGTACTTC	CASSPTGAMGYEQYF
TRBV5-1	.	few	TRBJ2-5	TGCGCCAGCAGCCCGGCCGGGGACCCATCTTTCCAAGAGACCCAGTACTTC	CASSPAGDPSFQETQYF
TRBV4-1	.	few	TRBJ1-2	TGCGCCAGCAGCCAAGTTAAGCCAGGGGACGGCTATGGCTACACCTTC	CASSQVKPGDGYGYTF